This note documents a single T cell receptor beta chain sequence. The antigen it binds to is not known. No base quality values were provided; no much bigger clone lies one nucleotide off. Based on the germline V gene, the CDR1 and CDR2 sequences are SGDLS and YYNGEE. The CDR3 starts with the cysteine, ends with the phenylalanine, and has 14 residues. This entry keeps only the CDR3 DNA: 42 bases, framed from base 1. V was cut back by 5 bases and J by 5 bases, leaving a gap of 16 bases between them. Patients with ophthalmopathy had moderately to severely active disease, with a Clinical Activity Score of 3 or more, a NOSPECS grade of 4 or more, and a disease duration of less than 3 months. Patients with other autoimmune diseases, uncontrolled infections, pregnancy or lactation were excluded. Diagnosis relied on clinical symptoms, serum thyroxine, TRAb, thyroid ultrasound and orbital computed tomography. Using Ficoll-Paque density gradient centrifugation, PBMCs were isolated from 10 ml of fresh peripheral blood. Total RNA was extracted with Trizol reagent and quality-checked on an Agilent 2100 Bioanalyzer.

These data come from a study of Graves' ophthalmopathy and Graves' hyperthyroidism (dated by TCRdb to the late 2010s). For context, the study as a whole: Peripheral blood samples were taken at the time of initial diagnosis, before any treatment was given. The study used signatures of the TCR beta repertoire to tell Graves' ophthalmopathy apart from Graves' hyperthyroidism and to predict which patients would progress to ophthalmopathy. In total, under 150 blood samples were TCR-sequenced: approximately 42 ophthalmopathy, some 75 hyperthyroidism and approximately 17 hyperthyroidism-to-ophthalmopathy patients. A discovery set of 90 to 100 patients (under 45 ophthalmopathy, about 58 stable hyperthyroidism) was enrolled to explore V-J signatures distinguishing ophthalmopathy from hyperthyroidism. An independent validation cohort comprised 18 hyperthyroidism patients and 15 to 17 patients who later progressed from hyperthyroidism to ophthalmopathy. In roughly 6 hyperthyroidism patients, T-cell repertoires of thyroid tissue and blood were compared. Once sampling was done, hyperthyroidism patients were given methimazole at a starting dose of 30 mg daily, while ophthalmopathy patients were given high-dose intravenous methylprednisolone. The roughly 100 discovery patients were randomly split 7:3 into training and test sets.

The full study reports these points: In cross-validation, the 13-signature model distinguished ophthalmopathy from stable hyperthyroidism with 85% to 90% sensitivity and almost 83% specificity, and in the test set the corresponding values were roughly 80% and 76%. Among expanded thyroid clonotypes with frequency above 0.001, most also showed up in blood, which suggests that blood repertoires may reflect the thyroid immune response. Sample size was not predetermined statistically, and investigators were not blinded to group allocation. In validation, the model predicted ophthalmopathy progression with more than 70% sensitivity and 72.22% specificity; about a dozen predicted patients were CT-confirmed with GO in a median of around 6 months.

For repertoire sequencing, TCR beta CDR3 regions were amplified from RNA transcripts. HTBI primers and the Qiagen OneStep RT-PCR kit were used in a first-round RT-PCR, which was followed by a second-round multiplex PCR, size selection and purification. Sequencing of the libraries was carried out on an Illumina HiSeq2000 in paired-end mode with 100 bp reads. Per the source publication's procedure: SOAPnuke was used to process the reads, removing any read that contained adapters or uncalled bases, had a mean Phred below 15, or lacked an exact match to the constant primer or identifier. High-quality paired reads were merged with COPE v1.2.5. Each unique nucleotide sequence was defined as a clonotype, and clonotypes were aligned to IMGT TRB V, D and J references with MiTCR v1.1. The analysis was limited to V-J combinations with a frequency above 0.0001, which together covered over 99% of the repertoires. For each V-J combination, a TCR clonal expansion and chaos score was defined as F50 clonal expansion divided by the chaos observed in the TCRdist matrix. Features were reduced by Welch's t-statistics and random forest to roughly 14 V-J combinations, which fed a naive Bayes classifier. Thyroid-blood repertoire similarity was quantified with the Morisita-Horn index. In-frame beta chains were kept once TCRdb had trimmed the public reads at Q25 with fastp and called clones with MiXCR. Merged by CDR3 protein, the rows form single entries marked with the most common genes and DNA. These V and J calls are TCRdb output, not the study's own analysis. The sample profile shows roughly 160,000 distinct CDR3 sequences; 35% to 45% of them were found once. The ten most abundant clones make up approximately 8.9% of the sample.

Sequenced input: peripheral blood. Recombination joined TRBV9 with TRBJ2-5; the D gene cannot be resolved reliably. The source of this sequence is a man between 25 and 39 years old with Graves' ophthalmopathy. Donor details come from another sample of the same person, matched by shared clones. The CDR3 corresponds to CASSDGLPWETQYF. Read as DNA, the sequence is TGTGCCAGCAGTGACGGTTTGCCTTGGGAGACCCAGTACTTC. The CDR3 plus the reference TRBV9 and TRBJ2-5 genes for the other parts give the full variable domain: DSGVTQTPKHLITATGQRVTLRCSPRSGDLSVYWYQQSLDQGLQFLIQYYNGEERAKGNILERFSAQQFPDLHSELNLSSLELGDSALYFCASSDGLPWETQYFGPGTRLLVL.